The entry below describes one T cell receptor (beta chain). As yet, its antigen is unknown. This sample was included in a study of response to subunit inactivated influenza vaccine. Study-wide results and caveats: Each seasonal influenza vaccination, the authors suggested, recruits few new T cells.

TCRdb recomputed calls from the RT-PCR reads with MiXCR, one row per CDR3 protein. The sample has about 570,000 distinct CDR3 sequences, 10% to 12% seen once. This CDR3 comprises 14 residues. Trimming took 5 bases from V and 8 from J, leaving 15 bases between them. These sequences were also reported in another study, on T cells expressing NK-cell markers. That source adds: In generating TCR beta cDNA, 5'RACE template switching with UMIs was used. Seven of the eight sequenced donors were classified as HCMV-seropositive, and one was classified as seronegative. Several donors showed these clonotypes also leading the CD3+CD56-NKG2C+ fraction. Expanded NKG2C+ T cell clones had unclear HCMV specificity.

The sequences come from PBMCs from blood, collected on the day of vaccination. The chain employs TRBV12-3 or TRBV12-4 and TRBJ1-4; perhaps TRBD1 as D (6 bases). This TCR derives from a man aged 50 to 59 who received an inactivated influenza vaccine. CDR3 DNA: TGTGCCAGCAGTGGCGGGACACGAGGAGAAAAACTGTTTTTT. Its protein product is CASSGGTRGEKLFF.